This TCR beta chain came from a study of T cells expressing NK-cell markers. Overall study results and limits: These clonotypes additionally ranked first within the CD3+CD56-NKG2C+ fraction of a handful of donors.

The length of the CDR3 is 19 residues. From germline, CDR1 is SGHNT and CDR2 YENEEA. In the case of this clonotype: As yet, its antigen is unknown.

From the 5' RACE reads, TCRdb lists one entry per CDR3 protein and no DNA. The sample has 140,000 or so distinct CDR3 sequences. The receptor's source is a man younger than 35 in good health. Sequencing was performed on blood T cells: a sorted CD56 or NKG2C T cell subset, CD4+ or CD8+ T cells, or bulk PBMC T cells (not recorded which). The chain couples TRBV11-3 to TRBJ2-1; lacking DNA, the TRBD2 call made by TCRdb goes unchecked. The CDR3 reads CASSLGGPSPVLPYNEQFF.